This T cell receptor (beta chain) was observed in a study of OX40 agonist ivuxolimab in advanced cancers. V was shortened by 0 bases and J by 4 bases, with 15 bases between the two germline ends. The CDR3 sequence is 15 residues long. Germline V gene sequence: CDR1 SQVTM, CDR2 ANQGSEA. Only in-frame clones appear in the TCRdb table, and some are missing; sequencing was by immunoSEQ multiplex PCR. The top ten clones hold over 3% of a sample with tens of thousands of clones, 75% to 85% of them seen once. The J gene is TRBJ1-1, the V gene TRBV29-1; D perhaps matches TRBD1 (5 bases). The sequence was obtained from an adult with an advanced solid tumor such as melanoma, head and neck, liver or kidney cancer. The sample was CD4+ or CD8+ T cells sorted from blood, taken in a trial of the OX40 agonist ivuxolimab. The CDR3 bases are TGCAGCGTTGAAGATCCCCTGGAGGGGATCACTGAAGCTTTCTTT. The encoded protein is CSVEDPLEGITEAFF.